Listed below are T cell receptor beta chains from one sample, sequenced in a study of T cell responses to AZD1222 COVID-19 vaccine. Sequenced by immunoSEQ multiplex PCR; TCRdb stores in-frame clones only, minus some. Here the sample spans 100,000 to 110,000 clones, roughly 91% being singletons. The specimen was peripheral blood, collected on day 0 of AZD1222 vaccination. The receptors stem from an adult in good health. The CDR3 runs from the conserved cysteine through the conserved F or W. D genes are given only for firm matches. Clone size is stated in some rows and not others, as once, few, many or a class when expanded.

>TRBV6-5|.|.|TRBJ1-2
TGTGCCAGCAGTTACTCTGGCAGGGGTCAAGGCTACACCTTC
CASSYSGRGQGYTF
>TRBV28|.|.|TRBJ2-7
TGTGCCAGCAGTTTAGGTGACGAGCAGTACTTC
CASSLGDEQYF
>TRBV21-1|.|.|TRBJ1-5
TGTGCCAGCAGCAAAGGGGGGGGACAGATCAATCAGCCCCAGCATTTT
CASSKGGGQINQPQHF
>TRBV7-3|.|.|TRBJ2-7
TGTGCCAGCAGCTTAACCGGGGGTTCCTACGAGCAGTACTTC
CASSLTGGSYEQYF
>TRBV19|.|.|TRBJ1-5
TGTGCCAGTAGTTCCCAGGAGGATCAGCCCCAGCATTTT
CASSSQEDQPQHF
>TRBV29-1|.|TRBD1|TRBJ1-3
TGCAGCGTCGTAACAGGGGCCGGAAACACCATATATTTT
CSVVTGAGNTIYF
>TRBV18|.|.|TRBJ1-4
TGTGCCAGCTCACCACAGAGGACAGATAATGAAAAACTGTTTTTT
CASSPQRTDNEKLFF
>TRBV11-1|.|.|TRBJ2-1
TGTGCCAGCAGCTTTGCCACACCCTTCCCTTACAATGAGCAGTTCTTC
CASSFATPFPYNEQFF
>TRBV28|few|.|TRBJ1-2
TGTGCCAGCAGTCACAATCAGGGGCCCCTCTATGGCTACACCTTC
CASSHNQGPLYGYTF
>TRBV19|.|.|TRBJ1-1
TGTGCCAGTAGTATAGGTGGGGTCGCGACTGAAGCTTTCTTT
CASSIGGVATEAFF
>TRBV27|.|TRBD2|TRBJ2-7
TGTGCCAGCAGTTTAAGGCTAGCGGGAGATCTCTACGAGCAGTACTTC
CASSLRLAGDLYEQYF
>TRBV10-3|.|TRBD2|TRBJ2-3
TGTGCCATCGCGGGAGTAAATACGCAGTATTTT
CAIAGVNTQYF
>TRBV19|.|TRBD2|TRBJ2-7
TGTGCCAGTAGTATTGTCGGTGGCGGGAGGGCGTACGAGCAGTACTTC
CASSIVGGGRAYEQYF
>TRBV28|.|TRBD2|TRBJ2-1
TGTGCCAGCAGGGGTAGCGGGAGGAACAGGGGGCAGTTCTTC
CASRGSGRNRGQFF
>TRBV28|.|.|TRBJ1-1
TGTGCCAGCAGTTCTCAGTTGAACACTGAAGCTTTCTTT
CASSSQLNTEAFF
>TRBV28|.|.|TRBJ2-7
TGTGCCAGCAGTTCCCGGCGCTGGATCTACGAGCAGTACTTC
CASSSRRWIYEQYF
>TRBV7-3|.|.|TRBJ2-2
TGTGCCAGCAGCTCATTAGGGGGACTGAACACCGGGGAGCTGTTTTTT
CASSSLGGLNTGELFF
>TRBV6-5|.|TRBD1|TRBJ2-2
TGTGCCAGCAGTAGTAACAGGGGTACCGGGGAGCTGTTTTTT
CASSSNRGTGELFF
>TRBV9|.|TRBD1|TRBJ2-1
TGTGCCAGCAGCGTAGGAAGGAGGAAGGGGACAGGGGACAATGAGCAGTTCTTC
CASSVGRRKGTGDNEQFF
>TRBV5-1|.|.|TRBJ2-2
TGCGCCAGCAGCGGACGATCGAACACCGGGGAGCTGTTTTTT
CASSGRSNTGELFF
>TRBV11-2|once|TRBD2|TRBJ2-3
TGTGCCAGCAGCCTCCGACCCTACCTAGCGGGGGACACAGATACGCAGTATTTT
CASSLRPYLAGDTDTQYF
>TRBV11-1|.|TRBD1|TRBJ2-1
TGTGCCAGCAGCTTTGGGCAGGGGGTAGGGGAGCAGTTCTTC
CASSFGQGVGEQFF
>TRBV7-8|.|TRBD2|TRBJ2-3
TGTGCCAGCAACCGACTAGCCGGGGGAGATACGCAGTATTTT
CASNRLAGGDTQYF
>TRBV7-2|.|.|TRBJ1-2
TGTGCCAGCAGCTTAGTACCCTTCATGACAGATAACTATGGCTACACCTTC
CASSLVPFMTDNYGYTF
>TRBV9|.|.|TRBJ1-4
TGTGCCAGCAGCTCGTCAGGGGCAACTAATGAAAAACTGTTTTTT
CASSSSGATNEKLFF
>TRBV7-6|.|TRBD1|TRBJ1-6
TGTGCCAGCAGCCTAGTCCCGGGACAGGCAGACGGAGACACCCTCCACTTT
CASSLVPGQADGDTLHF
>TRBV3-1/TRBV3-2|.|TRBD1|TRBJ2-7
TGTGCCAGCAGCACCCGGACAGGGAACGAGCAGTACTTC
CASSTRTGNEQYF
>TRBV19|.|.|TRBJ2-7
TGTGCCAGTAGTATAGGTAAAGGCGACGAGCAGTACTTC
CASSIGKGDEQYF
>TRBV2|.|TRBD2|TRBJ2-3
TGTGCCAGCAGTTCGACTAGCGGGAGGGCGGATACGCAGTATTTT
CASSSTSGRADTQYF
>TRBV10-2|.|TRBD1|TRBJ1-4
TGCGCCAGCAGTGATATCCGGCAGGGGGCGGGAGGTGAAAAACTGTTTTTT
CASSDIRQGAGGEKLFF
>TRBV28|.|TRBD1|TRBJ1-2
TGTGCCAGCAGTCCCACACCCCCCGGGACAGGGTATGGCTACACCTTC
CASSPTPPGTGYGYTF
>TRBV7-6|.|.|TRBJ1-6
TGTGCCAGCAGCTCAACTCGGGCAGGGGATAATTCACCCCTCCACTTT
CASSSTRAGDNSPLHF
>TRBV18|.|.|TRBJ2-7
TGTGCCAGCTCACTTCTCTCCTACGAGCAGTACTTC
CASSLLSYEQYF
>TRBV2|.|TRBD1|TRBJ1-4
TGTGCCAGCCAGGTCGGGACAGAAAATGAAAAACTGTTTTTT
CASQVGTENEKLFF
>TRBV5-8|once|.|TRBJ2-4
TGTGCCAGCAGCTTGAGGAGGAACCTAGCCAAAAACATTCAGTACTTC
CASSLRRNLAKNIQYF
>TRBV4-2|few|.|TRBJ2-2
TGTGCCAGCAGCCAAGGAAGGGAATGGAACACCGGGGAGCTGTTTTTT
CASSQGREWNTGELFF
>TRBV19|.|.|TRBJ2-7
TGTGCCAGTAGTATGGAACGGGCCCTCAGGAACGAGCAGTACTTC
CASSMERALRNEQYF
>TRBV10-3|.|TRBD1|TRBJ2-7
TGTGCCATCAGGGACAGGGTGTCGAACGAGCAGTACTTC
CAIRDRVSNEQYF
>TRBV24-1|.|TRBD2|TRBJ2-5
TGTGCCACCAGTGCTACAAGGCCTCTAGCGGGGGGGAGAGAGACCCAGTACTTC
CATSATRPLAGGRETQYF
>TRBV6-4|.|.|TRBJ2-1
TGTGCCAGCAGTGATTCCCGAAGCTCCTACAATGAGCAGTTCTTC
CASSDSRSSYNEQFF
>TRBV5-1|once|.|TRBJ1-2
TGCGCCAGCAGCTTGGGATGGGGAATCTATGGCTACACCTTC
CASSLGWGIYGYTF
>TRBV11-2|once|TRBD2|TRBJ2-2
TGTGCCAGCAACTCCGTGGGGGGGTTTGTGACCGGGGAGCTGTTTTTT
CASNSVGGFVTGELFF
>TRBV5-1|.|TRBD1|TRBJ1-4
TGCGCCAGCAAGGAGACAGGGGTAGAAAAACTGTTTTTT
CASKETGVEKLFF
>TRBV27|.|TRBD2|TRBJ2-3
TGTGCCAGCAGTTTTAGGAGCGGGAGTTTGTCAGATACGCAGTATTTT
CASSFRSGSLSDTQYF
>TRBV27|.|TRBD1|TRBJ1-4
TGTGCCAGCAGTTTGATGGGACAGGATGAAAAACTGTTTTTT
CASSLMGQDEKLFF
>TRBV7-2|.|.|TRBJ1-5
TGTGCCAGCAGCTACACAGAGAGATCGGTGCAGCCCCAGCATTTT
CASSYTERSVQPQHF
>TRBV25-1|.|.|TRBJ2-5
TGTGCCAGCAGCAACGCGGGGGCCGGAGCAAAGACCCAGTACTTC
CASSNAGAGAKTQYF
>TRBV6-5|.|.|TRBJ1-2
TGTGCCAGCAGTTACTCGGGTCGTACTTATGGCTACACCTTC
CASSYSGRTYGYTF
>TRBV29-1|.|.|TRBJ2-1
TGCAGCGTTGAAGCCCTCCCTACATTAACTAGGTCCAATGAGCAGTTCTTC
CSVEALPTLTRSNEQFF
>TRBV2|.|.|TRBJ1-2
TGTGCCAGCAGTGAAGCGCTTTCGGGCTACACCTTC
CASSEALSGYTF
>TRBV2|.|.|TRBJ1-2
TGTGCCAGCAGTGAACTTCTACTGGGGTTGAGCTACACCTTC
CASSELLLGLSYTF
>TRBV5-1|.|TRBD2|TRBJ2-5
TGCGCCAGCAGCTGGGGGTTAGCGGGAGCTAGTTTAGAGACCCAGTACTTC
CASSWGLAGASLETQYF
>TRBV18|.|TRBD1|TRBJ2-5
TGTGCCAGCTCACCACCTGGGACAGGCGAAGAGACCCAGTACTTC
CASSPPGTGEETQYF
>TRBV27|few|.|TRBJ1-6
TGTGCCAGCAGTTTATTGGGTATACCACCCCTCCACTTT
CASSLLGIPPLHF
>TRBV18|.|TRBD1|TRBJ1-1
TGTGCCAGCTCTCGTGGGACAGTCGCAAACACTGAAGCTTTCTTT
CASSRGTVANTEAFF